The T cell receptor beta chain under discussion was sequenced for a study of cytomegalovirus exposure and HLA in healthy donors (dated by TCRdb to between 2016 and 2019). Context from the whole study: An earlier analysis of several hundred of the donors reported 250 to 300 Gb of sequence data and around 110 million unique TCR beta sequences from 150 million to 200 million T cells. Approximately 310 gigabases of sequencing data and 91 million or so unique TCR sequences made up an early release that covered approximately 620 HLA-typed donors. Of the roughly 400 genotyped donors, over 65% fell in the genetic ancestry cluster associated with self-reported Caucasian donors. The study aimed to test whether cataloging public T cell receptors could reveal signatures of past pathogen exposure. Using immunosequencing, the study profiled T cell repertoires from about 610 subjects and related those repertoires to cytomegalovirus serostatus. A separate validation cohort of over 95 different subjects was used in addition to the roughly 700-subject first cohort. To predict cytomegalovirus infection status, the study combined high-throughput TCR immunosequencing, statistical association of individual TCRs with disease status, and machine learning. A later analysis re-analyzed previously published TCR beta repertoires from 550 to 700 donors and added high-resolution HLA genotyping to study TCR occurrence patterns. Rather than drawing on any new phenotypic data, the later analysis identified candidate immune exposures from TCR beta sequences and the way those sequences occurred across donors. An earlier analysis of several hundred of the donors used high-throughput TCR beta sequencing to judge whether each TCR beta V gene segment behaved as functional or pseudogenic. Alongside the repertoire data, information on donor age, sex, ethnicity and CMV serostatus was compiled. A later genetic analysis used genome-wide SNP genotypes for about three fifths of the 666 donors, treating that subset as a discovery cohort. Every discovery cohort repertoire had been produced on one sequencing platform. Both class I and class II loci were covered by HLA typing, at four-digit resolution. The number of donors typed differed by locus, with 629-630 for A, B, C, DRB1 and DQB1, around 500 for DQA1, about 610 for DPA1, and approximately 470 for DPB1. Four to six DR-DQ haplotypes were handled as single units for association and clustering, since linkage in the cohort was strong. Across some 400 genotyped donors of the cohort, an average of roughly 230,000 unique TCR beta nucleotide sequences per donor were sequenced, and 15% to 20% of those sequences were non-productive.

On this clone: Its recognized antigen is unknown. Base qualities are not at hand, and no much larger clone is one base apart.

In total, about 650 healthy bone marrow donors made up the cohort. All cohort members were sampled while nominally healthy, although unrecorded immune exposures were likely present. Of the 650 to 700 cohort members, almost 300 had positive CMV serostatus and 352 had negative CMV serostatus, and CMV serostatus was not recorded for the donor. Each donor provided a peripheral blood sample, and peripheral blood mononuclear cells were used for TCR beta sequencing. The Qiagen DNeasy Blood Extraction Kit was used to extract genomic DNA from the blood cell samples. Broader findings and caveats from the paper: In a later analysis, TCR association rates were found to vary across HLA loci, with the most associated TCRs seen for DRB1 alleles and the fewest for HLA-C alleles. When HLA alleles, especially DR and DQ, strongly co-occurred, TCR associations were difficult to assign to individual alleles. V-gene and J-gene trimming of TCR beta chains was associated with a missense DCLRE1C variant in a later genetic analysis, and the association was replicated in an independent cohort. Some IMGT-functional V segments, including TRBV6-2 and TRBV6-3, could not be distinguished by the 87-base-pair reads and were therefore excluded. Broadly in line with IMGT annotations, most TCR beta V segments showed up in productive rearrangements about 90% or about 30% of the time in an earlier analysis of 587 of the donors. The study gave a list of about 160 TCR beta chains associated with cytomegalovirus. Compared with the approximately 670-donor mean, donors in an Asian-associated ancestry cluster had fewer N-insertions in productive TCRs, according to a later genetic analysis. According to the authors, the approach could potentially be generalized to other disease states and immunological phenotypes. In this cohort, only TCR beta chains were sequenced, and detectable features were limited by the absence of alpha or paired-chain data. The classifier was reported to diagnose cytomegalovirus status with high specificity and sensitivity in both the original cohort and the validation cohort. A group of highly shared sequence variants was considered likely to be a technical artifact of the sequencing pipeline. In a later analysis, HLA-associated TCR beta chains showed more clonal expansion and lower generation probabilities than non-associated chains that were equally common. Because HLA typing was unavailable for some donors at each locus, only the typed subset was used in association tests. Because counts were too low, about 18 rarely observed V segments, including chromosome 9 orphons, were excluded from the earlier analysis of fewer than 650 of the donors. Immune exposure information for the cohort was limited to CMV serostatus. In a later analysis, most CMV-associated TCR beta chains were found to appear HLA-restricted, with HLA associations seemingly driven largely by CMV exposure. A further reported finding was that TCR beta sequences accurately predicted the HLA-A and HLA-B alleles for most subjects in the first cohort. Three of the identified cytomegalovirus-associated TCR beta chains were confirmed in vitro to be specific for cytomegalovirus antigens. Specific HLA alleles were associated with some 15,000 TCR beta sequences at a false discovery rate of 0.05 in a later analysis. Linkage disequilibrium might explain the correlated functional status among segregating V segments, but an unknown experimental factor could not be excluded. According to a later analysis, parvovirus B19, influenza, CMV and Epstein-Barr virus appeared linked to several top co-occurrence clusters. Sequencing depth was assumed to be roughly uniform across donors in the presence/absence analyses, though that assumption may not hold. Most TCR sequences were seen in very few donors, while some public TCRs were found in many individuals.

Receptor libraries were prepared by the immunoSEQ multiplex PCR assay. For the multiplex PCR, a mixture combining 60 forward primers for TCR Vbeta segments and 13 reverse primers for TCR Jbeta segments was used. A multiplex PCR assay on genomic DNA amplified the CDR3 region of rearranged TCR beta genes. The Illumina HiSeq System was used to sequence the amplified TCR beta libraries as 87-base-pair reads. The source study handled its data this way. A later analysis tallied roughly 80 million unique TCR beta chains across the 550 to 850 repertoires, and around 10 million of those chains were shared by two or more donors. A nearest-neighbor algorithm error-corrected the raw reads and collapsed the reads into unique sequences, merging closely related sequences to remove PCR and sequencing errors. V, D and J gene segments were assigned by aligning CDR3 sequences to IMGT reference sequences. For a sequence to be retained, a match of at least six nucleotides was required to both a V gene segment and a J gene segment. A rearrangement was called productive if the CDR3 had no stop codons and remained in frame with V and J, and every other rearrangement was called non-productive. Following IMGT convention, CDR3 was defined as the stretch from the second conserved V-encoded cysteine up to the conserved J-encoded phenylalanine. In an earlier analysis of some 550 of the donors, sequences lacking an unambiguous match to a single V gene segment were excluded. An earlier analysis of a few hundred of the donors classified V segments as functional when productive rearrangements were above 56.7% and as segregating when the standard deviation between donors was above 5%. A statistical classification framework was built for diagnosing cytomegalovirus status from the catalog of TCR beta chain sequences. In a later analysis, TCR nucleotide sequences were compared against IMGT/GENE-DB human TR gene sequences so that V and J genes could be assigned. In a later analysis, CDR3 sequences and most-parsimonious VDJ recombination scenarios were assigned using the TCRdist pipeline. In a later analysis, each TCR beta chain was defined by its CDR3 amino acid sequence together with its V-gene family, and reads lacking a unique V-gene family were excluded. As a way to deal with suspected cross-contamination and a sequencing artifact, a later analysis dropped 592 nucleotide sequences that were highly shared and had low generation probability. For each public chain, a later analysis derived a clonal expansion index from normalized ranks of inferred template counts within each repertoire. In a later analysis, generation probabilities were computed using a VDJ recombination model fitted to out-of-frame rearrangements, and the results were checked against IGoR. In a later analysis, TCR-TCR, TCR-HLA and TCR-CMV co-occurrence was scored with hypergeometric tests, and a repertoire-size bias correction was applied to TCR pairs. In a later analysis, false discovery rates were estimated by permuting HLA or CMV assignments 20 times. In a later analysis, co-occurring TCRs were grouped using DBSCAN, and TCRdist sequence similarity was added for clustering within HLA-allele-positive subsets. Co-occurrence clustering excluded repertoires with fewer than 30,000 or more than 120,000 public chains, plus five with anomalous nucleotide sharing. Sourced from immuneACCESS, this table was stored by TCRdb with only in-frame sequences that have V and J called. A share of the clones is absent; for the studies checked, an unresolved V gene accounts for under half, and the remainder has no known explanation. The V and J calls and the clone size are those of that table, but D and trimming were determined from the DNA. The sample table shows 55,000 to 70,000 clones, and about 83% are seen once. In total, the top ten clones hold about 1.6% of the sample.

CDR1 is given as SGHVS and CDR2 as FNYEAQ, both from the germline V gene. The CDR3 spans 17 residues, from the cysteine through the phenylalanine. CDR3 DNA is the only sequence kept; it has 51 bases, read in frame from the first base. V has 5 bases trimmed and J has 0 bases trimmed; junction bases matching no gene number 6. The sequence was collected from a human donor in good health. The chain is encoded by TRBV7-6 joined to TRBJ2-1; TRBD2 lines up with 11 middle nucleotides. The sample consisted of PBMCs. The nucleotide sequence reads as follows: TGTGCCAGCAGCCAGACTAGCGGGACCAGCTCCTACAATGAGCAGTTCTTC. Translated, it gives CASSQTSGTSSYNEQFF.